These T cell receptor beta chains were read from a single sample in a study of OX40 agonist ivuxolimab in advanced cancers. The table came from immunoSEQ multiplex PCR; TCRdb's copy has only in-frame clones and leaves some out. The profile shows approximately 70,000 clones, roughly 83% of them singletons. The sequences come from CD4+ or CD8+ T cells sorted from blood, collected in a trial of the OX40 agonist ivuxolimab. These receptors were taken from an adult with an advanced solid tumor such as melanoma, head and neck, liver or kidney cancer. Both conserved end residues are part of each CDR3. D genes are given only for firm matches. The size of a clone is reported for some rows only, either as once, few or many, or as a class for expanded clones.

J gene	clone size	D gene	V gene	CDR3 protein	CDR3 DNA
TRBJ2-1	.	.	TRBV6-5	CASSVQGGYNEQFF	TGTGCCAGCAGTGTTCAGGGGGGCTACAATGAGCAGTTCTTC
TRBJ2-5	once	TRBD1	TRBV7-3	CASSSDRGGETQYF	TGTGCCAGCAGCTCGGACAGGGGCGGGGAGACCCAGTACTTC
TRBJ2-5	.	.	TRBV18	CASSPGPQETQYF	TGTGCCAGCTCACCAGGGCCCCAAGAGACCCAGTACTTC
TRBJ2-7	.	.	TRBV6-5	CASSYSVLYEQYF	TGTGCCAGCAGTTACTCCGTACTCTACGAGCAGTACTTC
TRBJ1-1	.	.	TRBV18	CASSPDIMRAEGTEAFF	TGTGCCAGCTCACCAGATATCATGAGGGCCGAGGGGACTGAAGCTTTCTTT
TRBJ2-7	.	.	TRBV28	CATWTSYEQYF	TGTGCCACCTGGACTTCCTACGAGCAGTACTTC
TRBJ2-2	once	TRBD2	TRBV9	CASSVSSGGELFF	TGTGCCAGCAGCGTATCTAGCGGCGGGGAGCTGTTTTTT
TRBJ2-1	.	TRBD1	TRBV11-3	CASSLGTGGAASPYNEQFF	TGTGCCAGCAGCTTGGGGACAGGGGGCGCGGCGAGCCCTTACAATGAGCAGTTCTTC
TRBJ2-7	.	.	TRBV30	CAWSIGGAIRQYF	TGTGCCTGGAGTATTGGCGGGGCCATTCGGCAGTACTTC
TRBJ2-6	.	.	TRBV29-1	CSVAGTGANVLTF	TGCAGCGTTGCAGGGACTGGGGCCAACGTCCTGACTTTC
TRBJ1-6	few	TRBD1	TRBV4-1	CASSQSGTGGDSPLHF	TGCGCCAGCAGCCAATCCGGGACAGGGGGCGATTCACCCCTCCACTTT
TRBJ1-1	.	.	TRBV18	CASSPEGKAFF	TGTGCCAGCTCACCAGAGGGGAAAGCTTTCTTT
TRBJ2-3	.	TRBD1	TRBV15	CATSARTGITDTQYF	TGTGCCACCAGCGCACGGACAGGGATAACAGATACGCAGTATTTT
TRBJ2-1	.	TRBD2	TRBV4-2	CASSTRLAGGPVSANEQFF	TGTGCCAGCAGCACACGACTAGCGGGGGGGCCGGTATCCGCCAATGAGCAGTTCTTC
TRBJ2-3	.	.	TRBV12-5	CASGRGLADRTDTQYF	TGTGCTAGTGGTCGGGGACTGGCGGACCGGACAGATACGCAGTATTTT
TRBJ2-7	.	TRBD1	TRBV28	CASSVPPLTGYDEQYF	TGTGCCAGCTCAGTTCCGCCCCTGACAGGGTACGACGAGCAGTACTTC
TRBJ1-2	once	.	TRBV6-5	CASSPGREKGYGYTF	TGTGCCAGCAGTCCGGGTCGCGAAAAGGGCTATGGCTACACCTTC
TRBJ1-2	.	TRBD1	TRBV5-4	CASSLDRGQDGYTF	TGTGCCAGCAGCTTGGACAGGGGGCAGGATGGCTACACCTTC
TRBJ2-7	.	.	TRBV19	CASSPSTGRSYEQYF	TGTGCCAGTAGTCCTTCGACAGGGAGGAGCTACGAGCAGTACTTC
TRBJ2-5	.	.	TRBV11-1	CASSLSWGGGKTQYF	TGTGCCAGCAGCTTATCCTGGGGTGGCGGGAAGACCCAGTACTTC
TRBJ1-1	.	TRBD1	TRBV18	CASSSGQSNTEAFF	TGTGCCAGCTCATCGGGACAGAGTAACACTGAAGCTTTCTTT